Described below is a single T cell receptor (beta chain) sequence and its context. This sample is part of a study of shared clonotypes between healthy human individuals. The CDR3 spans 15 residues. V lost 5 bases and J 4 bases, leaving 17 bases between the germline ends. Germline CDR1 SGHAT, CDR2 FQNNGV. Sequencing was at deep level. Data came from immunoSEQ multiplex PCR; TCRdb stores just in-frame clones and leaves some out. The table has over a million clones, about 84% seen once. Sample: memory CD4+ T cells from PBMCs. Subset of the sample: CD45RA-negative fraction. The chain carries TRBV11-2 and TRBJ2-5; D may be TRBD1 (5 bases). The clonotype comes from a young man in good health. Some clones in this sample may be carry-over from other donors' samples. The CDR3 is CASSTRQNSGETQYF. Here the CDR3 DNA reads TGTGCCAGCAGCACCCGACAGAATTCGGGAGAGACCCAGTACTTC.